This TCR beta chain was retrieved from a study of blood T cell repertoires in COVID-19. As for the study in general: Acute-phase and convalescent COVID-19 samples originated in the United States, Italy and Spain. PBMCs, B-cell-depleted T cells, or T cells were the source of the cDNA or gDNA that made up the material.

There are 19 residues in the CDR3. Trimming cost V 8 bases and J 1 base, with 30 bases left between them. Germline V gene data show CDR1 as MNHEY and CDR2 as SVGEGT. In the authors' workflow: Quantification of nucleated cells was approximated via reference gene primer amplification. This table comes from immunoSEQ multiplex PCR, and its TCRdb copy is limited to in-frame clones, with some not included. V, J and clone size derive from that table, while D and trimming were established from the DNA sequence. In the table there are 240,000 or so clones, roughly 80% of which are singletons. Sequencing used peripheral blood. The sequence was obtained from a woman aged 18-29 years with acute or convalescent COVID-19. The chain links TRBV6-2 or TRBV6-3 to TRBJ2-7; D is uncertain. CDR3 nucleotides: TGTGCCAGCGGCCTCCCGGTGACGACCACAGCCTTTAGGTCCTACGAGCAGTACTTC. It specifies CASGLPVTTTAFRSYEQYF.